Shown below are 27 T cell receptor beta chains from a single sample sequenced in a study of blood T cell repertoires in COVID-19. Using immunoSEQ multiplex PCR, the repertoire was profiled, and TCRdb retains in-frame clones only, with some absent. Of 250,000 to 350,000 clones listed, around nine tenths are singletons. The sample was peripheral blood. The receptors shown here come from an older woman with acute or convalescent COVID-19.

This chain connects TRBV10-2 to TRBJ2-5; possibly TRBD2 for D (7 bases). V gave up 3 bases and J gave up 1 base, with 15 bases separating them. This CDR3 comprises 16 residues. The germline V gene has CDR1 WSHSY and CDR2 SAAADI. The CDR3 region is CASSDRGASGQETQYF. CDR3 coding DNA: TGCGCCAGCAGTGATCGGGGGGCTAGCGGCCAAGAGACCCAGTACTTC.

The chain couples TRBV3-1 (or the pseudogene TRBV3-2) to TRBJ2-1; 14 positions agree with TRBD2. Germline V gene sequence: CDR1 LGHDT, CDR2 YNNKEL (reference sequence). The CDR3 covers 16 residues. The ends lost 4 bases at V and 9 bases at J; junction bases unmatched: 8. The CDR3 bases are TGTGCCAGCAGCCTCGGACTAGCGGGAGGAGGGGCTGAGCAGTTCTTC. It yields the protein CASSLGLAGGGAEQFF.

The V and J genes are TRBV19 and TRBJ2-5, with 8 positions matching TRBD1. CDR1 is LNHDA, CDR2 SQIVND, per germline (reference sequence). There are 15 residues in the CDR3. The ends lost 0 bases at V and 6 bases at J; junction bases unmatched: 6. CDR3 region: CASSIEGRGPKTQYF. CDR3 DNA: TGTGCCAGTAGTATAGAGGGCAGGGGGCCGAAGACCCAGTACTTC.

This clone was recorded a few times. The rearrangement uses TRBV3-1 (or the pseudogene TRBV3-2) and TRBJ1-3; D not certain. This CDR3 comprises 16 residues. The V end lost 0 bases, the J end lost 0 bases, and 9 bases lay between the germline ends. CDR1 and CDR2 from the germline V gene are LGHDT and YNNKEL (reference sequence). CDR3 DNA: TGTGCCAGCAGCCAAGATTGGGCAGGCTCTGGAAACACCATATATTTT. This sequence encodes CASSQDWAGSGNTIYF.

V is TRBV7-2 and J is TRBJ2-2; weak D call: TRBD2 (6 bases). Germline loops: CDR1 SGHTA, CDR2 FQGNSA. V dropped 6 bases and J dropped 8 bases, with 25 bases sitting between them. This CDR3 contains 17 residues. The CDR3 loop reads CASSRVFRDSAGGELFF. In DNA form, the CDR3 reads TGTGCCAGCAGTCGCGTGTTCCGGGACTCCGCGGGGGGGGAGCTGTTTTTT. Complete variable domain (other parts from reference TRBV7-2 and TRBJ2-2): GAGVSQSPSNKVTEKGKDVELRCDPISGHTALYWYRQSLGQGLEFLIYFQGNSAPDKSGLPSDRFSAERTGGSVSTLTIQRTQQEDSAVYLCASSRVFRDSAGGELFFGEGSRLTVL.

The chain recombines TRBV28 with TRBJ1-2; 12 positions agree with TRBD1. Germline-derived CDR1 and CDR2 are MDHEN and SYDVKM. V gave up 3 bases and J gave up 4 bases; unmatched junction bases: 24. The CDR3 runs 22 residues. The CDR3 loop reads CASSFVGGTGGANRVQTYGYTF. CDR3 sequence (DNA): TGTGCCAGCAGTTTTGTGGGCGGGACAGGGGGCGCCAATCGAGTCCAAACCTATGGCTACACCTTC.

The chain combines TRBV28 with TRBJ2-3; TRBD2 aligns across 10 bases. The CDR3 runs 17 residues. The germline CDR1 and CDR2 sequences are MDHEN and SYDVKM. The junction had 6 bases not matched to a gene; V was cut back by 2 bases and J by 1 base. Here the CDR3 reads CASSLGGLAGGTDTQYF. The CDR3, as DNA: TGTGCCAGCAGTTTAGGAGGGCTAGCGGGGGGCACAGATACGCAGTATTTT.

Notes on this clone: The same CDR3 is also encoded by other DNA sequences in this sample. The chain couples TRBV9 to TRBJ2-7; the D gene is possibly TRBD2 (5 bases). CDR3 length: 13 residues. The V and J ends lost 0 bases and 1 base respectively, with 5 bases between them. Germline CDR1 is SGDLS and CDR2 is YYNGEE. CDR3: CASSVGGSYEQYF. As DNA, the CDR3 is TGTGCCAGCAGCGTAGGCGGGTCCTACGAGCAGTACTTC. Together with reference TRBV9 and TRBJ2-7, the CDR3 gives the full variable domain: DSGVTQTPKHLITATGQRVTLRCSPRSGDLSVYWYQQSLDQGLQFLIQYYNGEERAKGNILERFSAQQFPDLHSELNLSSLELGDSALYFCASSVGGSYEQYFGPGTRLTVT.

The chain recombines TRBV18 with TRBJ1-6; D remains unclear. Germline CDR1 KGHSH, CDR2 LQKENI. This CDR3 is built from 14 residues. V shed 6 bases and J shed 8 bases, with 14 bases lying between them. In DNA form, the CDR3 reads TGTGCCAGCTCCCCTGGGAGAGGAGATTCACCCCTCCACTTT. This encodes CASSPGRGDSPLHF.

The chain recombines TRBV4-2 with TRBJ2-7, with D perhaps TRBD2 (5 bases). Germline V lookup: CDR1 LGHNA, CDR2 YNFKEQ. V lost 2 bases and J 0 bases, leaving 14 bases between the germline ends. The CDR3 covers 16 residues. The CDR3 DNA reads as TGTGCCAGCAGCCAACAACGGACTTCTAGCTCCTACGAGCAGTACTTC. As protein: CASSQQRTSSSYEQYF.

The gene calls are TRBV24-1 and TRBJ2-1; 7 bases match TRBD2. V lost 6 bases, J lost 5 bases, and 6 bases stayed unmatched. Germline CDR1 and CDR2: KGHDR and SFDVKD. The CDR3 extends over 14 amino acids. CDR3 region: CATSSWGGDNEQFF. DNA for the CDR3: TGTGCCACCAGTTCTTGGGGGGGGGACAATGAGCAGTTCTTC.

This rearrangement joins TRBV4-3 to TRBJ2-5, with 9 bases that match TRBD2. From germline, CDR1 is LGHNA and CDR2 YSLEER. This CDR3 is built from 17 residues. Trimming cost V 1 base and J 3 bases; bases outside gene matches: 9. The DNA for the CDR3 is TGCGCCAGCAGCCAAGGTATCTGGCGGGGGGGCGAAGAGACCCAGTACTTC. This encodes CASSQGIWRGGEETQYF.

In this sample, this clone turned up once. The CDR3 loop is CSASRGQRLNTEAFF. Written as DNA, the CDR3 is TGCAGTGCTAGTCGAGGACAGCGCCTGAACACTGAAGCTTTCTTT. The rearrangement joins TRBV20-1 to TRBJ1-1; D may be TRBD1 (6 bases). Germline CDR1 and CDR2: DFQATT and SNEGSKA (reference sequence). The germline V and J ends were trimmed by 3 bases and 0 bases, with 14 bases remaining between them. The CDR3 spans 15 residues.

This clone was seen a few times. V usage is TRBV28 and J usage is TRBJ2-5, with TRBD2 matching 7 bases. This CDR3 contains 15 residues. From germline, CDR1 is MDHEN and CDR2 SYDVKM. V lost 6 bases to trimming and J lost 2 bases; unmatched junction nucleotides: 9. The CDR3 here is CASRSSGGGQETQYF. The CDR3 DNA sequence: TGTGCCAGCAGGTCTTCCGGGGGAGGGCAAGAGACCCAGTACTTC.

The CDR3 spells CASSLRLFRDTEAFF. The CDR3 bases are TGTGCCAGCAGCTTACGGCTCTTTCGGGACACTGAAGCTTTCTTT. The chain uses TRBV5-8 and TRBJ1-1, with unresolved D. The germline CDR1 and CDR2 sequences are SGHTS and YDEGEE. The CDR3 is 15 residues long. Trimming took 2 bases from V and 3 from J, leaving 14 bases between them.

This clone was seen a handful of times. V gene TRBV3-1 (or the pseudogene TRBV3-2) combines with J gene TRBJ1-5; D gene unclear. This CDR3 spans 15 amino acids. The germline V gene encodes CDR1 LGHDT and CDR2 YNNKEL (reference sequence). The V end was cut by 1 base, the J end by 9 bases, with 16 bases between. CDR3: CASSQVAAAGSPQHF. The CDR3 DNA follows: TGTGCCAGCAGCCAAGTTGCAGCGGCTGGGTCGCCCCAGCATTTT.

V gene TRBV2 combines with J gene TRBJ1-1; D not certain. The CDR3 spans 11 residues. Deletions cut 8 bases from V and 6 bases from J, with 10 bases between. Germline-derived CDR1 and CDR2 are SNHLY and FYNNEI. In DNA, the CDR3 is TGTGCCAGCGACTACGGACCTGAAGCTTTCTTT. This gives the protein CASDYGPEAFF.

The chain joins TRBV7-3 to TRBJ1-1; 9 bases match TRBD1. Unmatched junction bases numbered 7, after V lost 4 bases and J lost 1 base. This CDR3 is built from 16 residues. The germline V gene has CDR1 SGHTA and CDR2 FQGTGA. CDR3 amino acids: CASSSRTGAANTEAFF. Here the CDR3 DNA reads TGTGCCAGCAGCTCGAGGACAGGGGCGGCGAACACTGAAGCTTTCTTT.

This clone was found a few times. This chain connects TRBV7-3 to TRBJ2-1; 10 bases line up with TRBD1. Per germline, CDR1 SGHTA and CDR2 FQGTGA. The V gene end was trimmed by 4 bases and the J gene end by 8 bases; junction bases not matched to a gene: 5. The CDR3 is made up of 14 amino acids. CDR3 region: CASSSGTGAYEQFF. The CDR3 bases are TGTGCCAGCAGCTCCGGGACAGGGGCGTATGAGCAGTTCTTC.

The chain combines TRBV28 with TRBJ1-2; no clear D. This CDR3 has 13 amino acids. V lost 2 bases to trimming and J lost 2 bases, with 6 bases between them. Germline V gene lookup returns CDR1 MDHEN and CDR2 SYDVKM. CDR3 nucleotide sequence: TGTGCCAGCAGTTTACTAGGAAACTATGGCTACACCTTC. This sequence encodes CASSLLGNYGYTF.

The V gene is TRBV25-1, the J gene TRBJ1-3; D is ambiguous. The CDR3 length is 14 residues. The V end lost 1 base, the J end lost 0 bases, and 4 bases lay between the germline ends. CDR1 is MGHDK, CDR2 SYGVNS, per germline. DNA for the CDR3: TGTGCCAGCAGTGAATCGAGCTCTGGAAACACCATATATTTT. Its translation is CASSESSSGNTIYF.

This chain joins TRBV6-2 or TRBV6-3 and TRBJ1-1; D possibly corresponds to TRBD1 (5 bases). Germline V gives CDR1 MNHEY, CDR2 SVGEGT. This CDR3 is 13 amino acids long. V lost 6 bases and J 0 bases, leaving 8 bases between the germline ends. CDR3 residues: CASSWTLNTEAFF. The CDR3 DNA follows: TGTGCCAGCAGCTGGACACTGAACACTGAAGCTTTCTTT.

The CDR3 spells CASSIRGTKPGELFF. The CDR3 DNA follows: TGTGCCAGCAGCATCCGCGGGACGAAACCCGGGGAGCTGTTTTTT. The genes are TRBV7-3 and TRBJ2-2, with a possible D match to TRBD2 (6 bases). The CDR3 has 15 amino acids. V shed 5 bases and J shed 6 bases, with 16 bases lying between them. Germline V gene sequence: CDR1 SGHTA, CDR2 FQGTGA.

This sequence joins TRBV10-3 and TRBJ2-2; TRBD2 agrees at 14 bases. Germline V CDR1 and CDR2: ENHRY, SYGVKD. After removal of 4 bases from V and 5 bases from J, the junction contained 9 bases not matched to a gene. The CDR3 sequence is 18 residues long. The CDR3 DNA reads TGTGCCATCAGTGGGCGACTAGCGGGAGGGTCGGGTACCGGGGAGCTGTTTTTT. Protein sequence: CAISGRLAGGSGTGELFF.

The CDR3 loop is CASSLALAGTDTQYF. DNA of the CDR3: TGTGCCAGCAGCTTGGCTCTAGCGGGCACAGATACGCAGTATTTT. The chain uses TRBV5-4 and TRBJ2-3; TRBD2 matches 7 bases. CDR1 is SGHNT and CDR2 is YYREEE in the germline V gene (reference sequence). CDR3 size: 15 residues. The V and J ends lost 0 bases and 1 base, in that order; junction bases with no gene match: 2.

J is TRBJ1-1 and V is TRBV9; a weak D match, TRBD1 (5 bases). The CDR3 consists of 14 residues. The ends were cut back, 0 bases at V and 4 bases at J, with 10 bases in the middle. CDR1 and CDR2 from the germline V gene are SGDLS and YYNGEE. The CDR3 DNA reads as TGTGCCAGCAGCGTAGGCAGGGTCGCCACTGAAGCTTTCTTT. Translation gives CASSVGRVATEAFF. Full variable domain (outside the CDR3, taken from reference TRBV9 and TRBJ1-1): DSGVTQTPKHLITATGQRVTLRCSPRSGDLSVYWYQQSLDQGLQFLIQYYNGEERAKGNILERFSAQQFPDLHSELNLSSLELGDSALYFCASSVGRVATEAFFGQGTRLTVV.

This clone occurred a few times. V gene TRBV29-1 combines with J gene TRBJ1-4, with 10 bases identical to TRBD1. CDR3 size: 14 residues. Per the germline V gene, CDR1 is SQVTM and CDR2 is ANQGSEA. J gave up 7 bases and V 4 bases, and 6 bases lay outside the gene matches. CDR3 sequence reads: CSVGTGTGVEKLFF. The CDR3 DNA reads TGCAGCGTTGGAACCGGGACAGGGGTTGAAAAACTGTTTTTT.